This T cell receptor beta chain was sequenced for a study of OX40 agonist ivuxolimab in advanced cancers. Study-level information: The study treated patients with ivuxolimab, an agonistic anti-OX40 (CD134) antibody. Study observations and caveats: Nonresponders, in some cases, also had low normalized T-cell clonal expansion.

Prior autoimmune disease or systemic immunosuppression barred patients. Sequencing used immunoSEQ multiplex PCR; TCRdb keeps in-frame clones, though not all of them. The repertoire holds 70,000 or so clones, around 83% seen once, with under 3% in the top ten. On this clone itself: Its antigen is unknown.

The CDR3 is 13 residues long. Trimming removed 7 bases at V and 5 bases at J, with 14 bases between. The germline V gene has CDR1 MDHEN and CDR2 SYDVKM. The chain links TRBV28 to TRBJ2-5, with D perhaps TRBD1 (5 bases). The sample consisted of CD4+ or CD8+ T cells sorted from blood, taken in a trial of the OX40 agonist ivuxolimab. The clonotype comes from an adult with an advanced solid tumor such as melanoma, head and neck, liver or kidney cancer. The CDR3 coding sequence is TGTGCCAGCACCCCGGGCAGGGCGGAGACCCAGTACTTC. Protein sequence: CASTPGRAETQYF.